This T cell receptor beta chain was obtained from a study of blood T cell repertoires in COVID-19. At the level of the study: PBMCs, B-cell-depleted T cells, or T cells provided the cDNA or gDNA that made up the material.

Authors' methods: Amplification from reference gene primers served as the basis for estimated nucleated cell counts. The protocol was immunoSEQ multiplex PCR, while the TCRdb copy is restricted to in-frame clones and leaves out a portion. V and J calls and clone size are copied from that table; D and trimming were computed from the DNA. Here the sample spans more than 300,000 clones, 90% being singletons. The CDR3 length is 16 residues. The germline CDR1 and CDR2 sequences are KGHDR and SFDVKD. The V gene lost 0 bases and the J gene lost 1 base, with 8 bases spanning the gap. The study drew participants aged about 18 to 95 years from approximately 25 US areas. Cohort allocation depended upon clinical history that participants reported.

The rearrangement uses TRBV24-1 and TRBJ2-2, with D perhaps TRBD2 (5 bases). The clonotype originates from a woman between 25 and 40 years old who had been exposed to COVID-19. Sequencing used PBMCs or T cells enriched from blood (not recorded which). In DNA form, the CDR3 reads TGTGCCACCAGTGATTTGGGACTGCGGAACACCGGGGAGCTGTTTTTT. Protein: CATSDLGLRNTGELFF.